The T cell receptor (beta chain) described here comes from a study of blood T cell repertoires in COVID-19. Study details: The cDNA or gDNA used as material had been derived from T cells, B-cell-depleted T cells, or PBMCs.

Per the study methods: How many nucleated cells were present was estimated from reference gene primer amplification. Clones were sequenced by immunoSEQ multiplex PCR, and TCRdb holds only the in-frame ones, with some missing. The DNA was the basis for D and trimming; V, J and clone size are from that table. Of roughly 66,000 clones listed, around 82% are singletons. V lost 3 bases and J lost 0; bases outside the gene matches: 2. Looked up from germline, CDR1 is MRHNA and CDR2 is SNTAGT. There are 15 residues in the CDR3. The sequenced sample consisted of peripheral blood. The chain has TRBV6-4 and TRBJ2-3, with 8 bases aligning to TRBD2. The receptor was derived from a woman aged 55-75 years with acute or convalescent COVID-19. The CDR3 nucleotides read TGTGCCAGCAGTGAAAGCGGGGGCAGCACAGATACGCAGTATTTT. Protein product: CASSESGGSTDTQYF.